Here is one T cell receptor (beta chain) with its context. The record originates from a study of blood T cell repertoires in COVID-19. Across the study: COVID-19 samples collected from the United States, Italy and Spain covered acute and convalescent phases. T cells, B-cell-depleted T cells, or PBMCs provided the cDNA or gDNA that served as material.

The repertoire was sequenced with immunoSEQ multiplex PCR; TCRdb's copy has only in-frame clones and lacks some. Of 390,000 or so clones in the sample, 89% were seen once. Trimming at V came to 0 bases and at J to 5 bases, leaving 7 bases not matched to a gene. Germline CDR1 is LNHNV and CDR2 is YYDKDF (reference sequence). CDR3 size: 15 residues. Sequencing input: peripheral blood. The rearrangement uses TRBV15 and TRBJ2-7, with TRBD2 identical over 7 bases. This TCR was recovered from a woman aged 30 to 39 with COVID-19, enrolled during active disease. The CDR3 spells CATSRDGLDLDEQYV. Here the CDR3 DNA reads TGTGCCACCAGCAGAGATGGACTAGATTTAGACGAGCAGTACGTC.